One sample yielded the 18 T cell receptor beta chains listed below, sequenced in a study of shared clonotypes between healthy human individuals. Sequencing was performed with immunoSEQ multiplex PCR; in TCRdb, only in-frame clones are kept and a portion is missing. The profile shows around 750,000 clones, 74% of them singletons. The source material was memory CD4+ T cells sorted from blood. Indicated subset: CD45RA-negative fraction. The source is a woman in her 30s in good health.

The rearrangement uses TRBV5-4 and TRBJ1-5, with D possibly TRBD1 on 5 matching bases. CDR3 length equals 14 residues. Germline V gives CDR1 SGHNT, CDR2 YYREEE (reference sequence). V lost 2 bases to trimming and J lost 4 bases, with 10 bases between them. The chain's CDR3 is CASSFQGVNQPQHF. CDR3 DNA sequence: TGTGCCAGCAGCTTTCAGGGTGTGAATCAGCCCCAGCATTTT.

V and J are TRBV6-1 and TRBJ2-5, with D possibly being TRBD1 or TRBD2 (5 bases each). The J call is doubtful: the DNA matches TRBJ2-7 better. The CDR3 length is 17 residues. Germline V gene sequence: CDR1 MNHNS, CDR2 SASEGT. The CDR3 DNA sequence: TGTGCCAGCAGTGACCCGGGCAACCCGAGGGGTTCCTACGAGCAGTACTTC. Its protein product is CASSDPGNPRGSYEQYF.

The V gene is TRBV7-3, the J gene TRBJ1-1; D is uncertain. The V end lost 2 bases, the J end lost 1 base, and 5 bases lay between the germline ends. The CDR3 is 13 residues long. Germline V lookup: CDR1 SGHTA, CDR2 FQGTGA. CDR3 nucleotides: TGTGCCAGCAGCTTATATAGGAACACTGAAGCTTTCTTT. Translating it yields CASSLYRNTEAFF.

This clone was counted a few times. This sample also contains other DNA sequences that code for the same CDR3. The CDR3 here is CASSISDRDNQPQHF. In nucleotides, the CDR3 is TGTGCCAGTAGTATATCGGACAGGGACAATCAGCCCCAGCATTTT. V and J are TRBV19 and TRBJ1-5; 8 bases are a match to TRBD1. J lost 3 bases, V lost 2 bases, and 3 bases had no gene match. The CDR3 totals 15 residues. In germline, CDR1 is LNHDA, CDR2 SQIVND (reference sequence).

The gene calls are TRBV28 and TRBJ1-5; D remains unclear. CDR3 length: 15 residues. V was pared by 3 bases and J by 6 bases, with 15 bases between. Germline loops: CDR1 MDHEN, CDR2 SYDVKM. CDR3 region: CASSLAREGSQPQHF. In DNA, the CDR3 is TGTGCCAGCAGTTTGGCAAGGGAGGGATCTCAGCCCCAGCATTTT.

This clone was observed a few times. Distinct nucleotide sequences in the sample also encode this CDR3. The chain links TRBV27 to TRBJ2-4; D uncertain. Germline lookup yields CDR1 MNHEY and CDR2 SMNVEV (reference sequence). This CDR3 has 13 residues. V lost 6 bases and J 0 bases, leaving 6 bases between the germline ends. The CDR3 bases are TGTGCCAGCAGGGGCCTAGCCAAAAACATTCAGTACTTC. Residues: CASRGLAKNIQYF.

The genes are TRBV20-1 and TRBJ1-2; D gene uncertain. This CDR3 comprises 11 residues. Germline values: CDR1 DFQATT, CDR2 SNEGSKA (reference sequence). V lost 6 bases to trimming and J lost 9 bases, with 14 bases between them. The CDR3 spells CSARTGLSYTF. CDR3 in DNA: TGCAGTGCCCGGACGGGCCTGAGCTACACCTTC.

This sequence joins TRBV29-1 and TRBJ1-1; no definite D call. This CDR3 is 14 amino acids long. CDR1 and CDR2 (germline): SQVTM, ANQGSEA. The germline V and J ends were trimmed by 4 bases and 0 bases, with 12 bases remaining between them. DNA for the CDR3: TGCAGCGTTGCTTCCCAAGGGATGAACACTGAAGCTTTCTTT. This sequence encodes CSVASQGMNTEAFF.

The sample holds a few counts of this clone. The chain couples TRBV19 to TRBJ2-3; tentative D call: TRBD2 (5 bases). The CDR3 spans 15 residues. V was cut by 3 bases and J by 0 bases, with 10 bases left in between. CDR1 and CDR2 from the germline V gene are LNHDA and SQIVND (reference sequence). CDR3 sequence (DNA): TGTGCCAGTAGTATTGGGTCGGGAAGCACAGATACGCAGTATTTT. It codes for CASSIGSGSTDTQYF.

This clone came up a few times. This chain uses TRBV28 with TRBJ1-1; no definite D call. The germline V and J ends were trimmed by 5 bases and 5 bases, with 18 bases remaining between them. Germline CDR1 and CDR2: MDHEN and SYDVKM. This CDR3 comprises 15 residues. The CDR3, as DNA: TGTGCCAGCAGTAGCCAGCTAGGGAAGGATACTGAAGCTTTCTTT. Translating it yields CASSSQLGKDTEAFF.

The chain has TRBV25-1 and TRBJ2-5, with 7 positions matching TRBD2. Trimming took 5 bases from V and 5 from J; bases not matched to a gene: 8. CDR1 and CDR2 from the germline V gene are MGHDK and SYGVNS. The CDR3 covers 14 residues. This CDR3 reads CASSPPGAGETQYF. The CDR3 nucleotides are TGTGCCAGCAGTCCCCCGGGAGCGGGGGAGACCCAGTACTTC.

V and J are TRBV30 and TRBJ1-6; D is perhaps TRBD1 (6 bases). CDR3 length: 12 amino acids. The V and J ends lost 7 bases and 9 bases respectively, with 13 bases between them. Per the germline V gene, CDR1 is GTSNPN and CDR2 is SVGIG (reference sequence). CDR3 loop: CASRGAGSPLHF. DNA for the CDR3: TGTGCCTCCCGGGGGGCGGGTTCACCCCTCCACTTT.

The chain has TRBV27 and TRBJ2-5; 8 positions match TRBD2. V shed 5 bases and J 4 bases; nucleotides not matched to a gene: 9. CDR1 MNHEY and CDR2 SMNVEV come from the germline V gene (reference sequence). The CDR3 has 15 amino acids. The DNA of the CDR3 is TGTGCCAGCAGTAAGGGACTAGAGGGTCGAGAGACCCAGTACTTC. Its protein is CASSKGLEGRETQYF.

The gene calls are TRBV7-9 and TRBJ2-3; 8 bases map to TRBD1. This CDR3 is built from 14 residues. The germline V gene has CDR1 SEHNR and CDR2 FQNEAQ (reference sequence). After removal of 2 bases from V and 5 bases from J, the junction contained 3 bases not matched to a gene. The chain's CDR3 is CASSLQGAGDTQYF. DNA of the CDR3: TGTGCCAGCAGCTTACAGGGGGCGGGAGATACGCAGTATTTT. The whole variable domain, filled in from reference TRBV7-9 and TRBJ2-3, reads DTGVSQNPRHKITKRGQNVTFRCDPISEHNRLYWYRQTLGQGPEFLTYFQNEAQLEKSRLLSDRFSAERPKGSFSTLEIQRTEQGDSAMYLCASSLQGAGDTQYFGPGTRLTVL.

The rearrangement links TRBV5-1 to TRBJ1-4, with a weak D call TRBD1 (5 bases). V was shortened by 0 bases and J by 4 bases, with 7 bases between the two germline ends. The CDR3 has 14 residues. Germline assignment: CDR1 SGHRS and CDR2 YFSETQ. CDR3 protein: CASSLGGNNEKLFF. CDR3 DNA sequence: TGCGCCAGCAGCTTGGGGGGGAATAATGAAAAACTGTTTTTT.

This chain joins TRBV28 and TRBJ1-5; TRBD1 might be the D (5 bases). From germline, CDR1 is MDHEN and CDR2 SYDVKM. The CDR3 is 12 amino acids. The V end lost 8 bases, the J end lost 11 bases, and 16 bases lay between the germline ends. CDR3 DNA: TGTGCCAGCGGCATCAACAAGGGGACCCAGCATTTT. It specifies CASGINKGTQHF.

The gene calls are TRBV19 and TRBJ1-5; possible D gene TRBD1, 6 bases. Trimming removed 5 bases at V and 9 bases at J, with 17 bases between. The CDR3 length is 14 residues. CDR1 is LNHDA, CDR2 SQIVND, per germline (reference sequence). The CDR3 region is CASSPYRDGSPQHF. The CDR3 nucleotides are TGTGCCAGTAGTCCATACAGGGACGGGTCGCCCCAGCATTTT.

The chain carries TRBV6-1 and TRBJ2-1, with TRBD2 identical over 9 bases. V gave up 2 bases and J gave up 3 bases; unmatched junction bases: 5. The germline CDR1 and CDR2 sequences are MNHNS and SASEGT. CDR3 length: 16 amino acids. The CDR3 here is CASSENYSGSYNEQFF. DNA for the CDR3: TGTGCCAGCAGTGAAAACTATAGCGGGAGCTACAATGAGCAGTTCTTC.